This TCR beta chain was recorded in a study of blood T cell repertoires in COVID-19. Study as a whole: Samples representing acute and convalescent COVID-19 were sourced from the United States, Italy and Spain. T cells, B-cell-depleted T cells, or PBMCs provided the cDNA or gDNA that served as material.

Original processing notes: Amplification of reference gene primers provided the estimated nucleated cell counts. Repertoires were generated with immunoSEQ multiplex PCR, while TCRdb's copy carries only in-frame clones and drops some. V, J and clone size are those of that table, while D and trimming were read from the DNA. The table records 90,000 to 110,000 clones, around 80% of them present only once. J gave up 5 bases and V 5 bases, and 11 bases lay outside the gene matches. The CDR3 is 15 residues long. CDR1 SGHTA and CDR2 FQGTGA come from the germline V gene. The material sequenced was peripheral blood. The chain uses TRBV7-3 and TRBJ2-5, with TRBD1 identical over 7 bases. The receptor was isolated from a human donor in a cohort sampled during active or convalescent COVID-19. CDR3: CASSEGVGGGETQYF. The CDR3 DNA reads TGTGCCAGCAGCGAAGGGGTAGGGGGCGGGGAGACCCAGTACTTC.